This TCR beta chain was sequenced during a study of graft-versus-host responses after intestinal transplantation. Germline lookup yields CDR1 MDHEN and CDR2 SYDVKM. CDR3 size: 14 residues. Trimming left V 6 bases short and J 4 bases short, with 15 bases between. Data came from immunoSEQ multiplex PCR; TCRdb stores just in-frame clones and leaves some out. The sample includes over 45,000 clones, roughly 90% of them seen just once. This TCR derives from a human patient who received an intestinal transplant, so some T cells may come from the graft donor. The specimen comprised PBMCs, sampled 26 days after transplant. This chain links TRBV28 with TRBJ1-1; no clear D. DNA of the CDR3: TGTGCCAGCAGACCGTACAACCGGGGCACTGAAGCTTTCTTT. Its protein is CASRPYNRGTEAFF.